The clone carrying this T cell receptor beta chain occurred once. The data originate from a study of blood T cell repertoires in COVID-19. Sequencing was performed with immunoSEQ multiplex PCR; in TCRdb, only in-frame clones are kept and a portion is missing. The repertoire holds around 140,000 clones, with roughly 90% as singletons. The V end lost 4 bases, the J end lost 2 bases, and 13 bases lay between the germline ends. The V gene's germline CDR1 is SGHRS and CDR2 YFSETQ. This CDR3 region has 14 residues. This receptor was identified in a human donor in a cohort sampled during active COVID-19. The source material was peripheral blood. The chain has TRBV5-1 and TRBJ2-7; no reliable D call. The CDR3 loop reads CASSLGWPPYEQYF. DNA of the CDR3: TGCGCCAGCAGCCTAGGATGGCCCCCCTACGAGCAGTACTTC.